A selection of T cell receptor beta chains follows, all from one sample in a study of cytomegalovirus exposure and HLA in healthy donors. The repertoire was sequenced with immunoSEQ multiplex PCR; TCRdb's copy has only in-frame clones and lacks some. The sample consists of 90,000 to 100,000 clones, around 90% of them appearing once. Sequencing was carried out using PBMCs. Receptors were obtained from a woman aged 30 to 39 in good health and CMV-seronegative. CDR3s include the opening cysteine and the closing phenylalanine or tryptophan. D genes are given only for firm matches. Some rows have no size entry. The others give once, few or many, or a class for an expanded clone.

d_gene: -
v_gene: TRBV9
abundance: few
j_gene: TRBJ1-5
CDR3aa: CASSVGANQPQHF
CDR3nt: TGTGCCAGCAGCGTAGGGGCAAATCAGCCCCAGCATTTT

d_gene: -
v_gene: TRBV29-1
abundance: -
j_gene: TRBJ1-1
CDR3aa: CSVEQGGVPGTEAFF
CDR3nt: TGCAGCGTCGAACAGGGCGGGGTACCGGGTACTGAAGCTTTCTTT

d_gene: -
v_gene: TRBV7-8
abundance: -
j_gene: TRBJ2-7
CDR3aa: CASSLSVAGGSYEQYF
CDR3nt: TGTGCCAGCAGCTTATCTGTGGCGGGCGGGTCCTACGAGCAGTACTTC

d_gene: -
v_gene: TRBV7-6
abundance: -
j_gene: TRBJ2-3
CDR3aa: CASSLVGTPSTDTQYF
CDR3nt: TGTGCCAGCAGCTTAGTTGGGACACCCAGCACAGATACGCAGTATTTT

d_gene: -
v_gene: TRBV21-1
abundance: -
j_gene: TRBJ2-7
CDR3aa: CASSSHSRQGNYEQYF
CDR3nt: TGTGCCAGCAGCTCTCACTCCCGACAGGGGAACTACGAGCAGTACTTC

d_gene: -
v_gene: TRBV14
abundance: -
j_gene: TRBJ2-3
CDR3aa: CASSGQITDTQYF
CDR3nt: TGTGCCAGCAGCGGTCAGATCACAGATACGCAGTATTTT

d_gene: -
v_gene: TRBV19
abundance: -
j_gene: TRBJ1-2
CDR3aa: CASSIDAWNYGYTF
CDR3nt: TGTGCCAGTAGTATAGACGCGTGGAACTATGGCTACACCTTC

d_gene: TRBD2
v_gene: TRBV2
abundance: -
j_gene: TRBJ2-2
CDR3aa: CASSDPAGGSNTGELFF
CDR3nt: TGTGCCAGCAGTGACCCAGCGGGGGGCTCGAACACCGGGGAGCTGTTTTTT

d_gene: TRBD1
v_gene: TRBV27
abundance: -
j_gene: TRBJ1-2
CDR3aa: CASSLRQGPGGYTF
CDR3nt: TGTGCCAGCAGTTTGAGACAGGGCCCTGGTGGCTACACCTTC

d_gene: -
v_gene: TRBV18
abundance: -
j_gene: TRBJ2-4
CDR3aa: CASSLFPQETQVNIQYF
CDR3nt: TGTGCCAGCTCACTGTTCCCACAGGAGACACAAGTCAACATTCAGTACTTC

d_gene: -
v_gene: TRBV7-9
abundance: many
j_gene: TRBJ1-2
CDR3aa: CASSPYVYRVYYGYTF
CDR3nt: TGTGCCAGCAGCCCTTATGTTTACCGAGTGTACTATGGCTACACCTTC

d_gene: TRBD2
v_gene: TRBV28
abundance: -
j_gene: TRBJ2-2
CDR3aa: CASTRSGDGTGELFF
CDR3nt: TGTGCCAGCACCCGTAGCGGGGATGGCACCGGGGAGCTGTTTTTT

d_gene: -
v_gene: TRBV9
abundance: -
j_gene: TRBJ1-2
CDR3aa: CASSDPVYYGYTF
CDR3nt: TGTGCCAGCAGCGATCCGGTTTACTATGGCTACACCTTC

d_gene: TRBD1
v_gene: TRBV28
abundance: -
j_gene: TRBJ1-1
CDR3aa: CASSLSGDRGGEAFF
CDR3nt: TGTGCCAGCAGTTTATCAGGGGACAGGGGAGGCGAAGCTTTCTTT

d_gene: -
v_gene: TRBV2
abundance: -
j_gene: TRBJ2-1
CDR3aa: CAGGTDFYNEQFF
CDR3nt: TGTGCCGGCGGAACCGACTTCTACAATGAGCAGTTCTTC

d_gene: -
v_gene: TRBV2
abundance: -
j_gene: TRBJ1-1
CDR3aa: CASSPRGRATEAFF
CDR3nt: TGTGCCAGCAGCCCCAGGGGCAGGGCCACTGAAGCTTTCTTT

d_gene: -
v_gene: TRBV10-3
abundance: once
j_gene: TRBJ1-6
CDR3aa: CAIRDTPSGSYNSPLHF
CDR3nt: TGTGCCATCCGGGACACTCCTTCGGGCTCCTATAATTCACCCCTCCACTTT

d_gene: -
v_gene: TRBV7-2
abundance: -
j_gene: TRBJ1-2
CDR3aa: CASSPPPLGQAYGYTF
CDR3nt: TGTGCCAGCAGCCCCCCTCCCCTTGGGCAGGCTTATGGCTACACCTTC

d_gene: -
v_gene: TRBV21-1
abundance: -
j_gene: TRBJ1-2
CDR3aa: CASHRGPRDGGYTF
CDR3nt: TGTGCCAGTCACAGGGGGCCCCGTGATGGTGGCTACACCTTC

d_gene: TRBD1
v_gene: TRBV19
abundance: -
j_gene: TRBJ2-3
CDR3aa: CASSPTGGDTQYF
CDR3nt: TGTGCCAGTAGCCCGACAGGGGGAGATACGCAGTATTTT

d_gene: -
v_gene: TRBV19
abundance: -
j_gene: TRBJ1-1
CDR3aa: CASNSQGMNTEAFF
CDR3nt: TGTGCCAGCAATTCACAGGGAATGAACACTGAAGCTTTCTTT

d_gene: -
v_gene: TRBV27
abundance: -
j_gene: TRBJ1-1
CDR3aa: CASRRTRTQNTEAFF
CDR3nt: TGTGCCAGCAGACGCACCCGGACACAGAACACTGAAGCTTTCTTT

d_gene: -
v_gene: TRBV19
abundance: -
j_gene: TRBJ2-4
CDR3aa: CASSGTGDKNIQYF
CDR3nt: TGTGCCAGTAGCGGGACTGGAGACAAAAACATTCAGTACTTC

d_gene: -
v_gene: TRBV7-8
abundance: -
j_gene: TRBJ1-1
CDR3aa: CASSRSLNTEAFF
CDR3nt: TGTGCCAGCAGCCGTAGTTTGAACACTGAAGCTTTCTTT

d_gene: -
v_gene: TRBV14
abundance: once
j_gene: TRBJ2-2
CDR3aa: CASSQVRLASGELFF
CDR3nt: TGTGCCAGCAGCCAAGTTAGGCTAGCGTCCGGGGAGCTGTTTTTT

d_gene: TRBD1
v_gene: TRBV27
abundance: -
j_gene: TRBJ2-6
CDR3aa: CATSDRPHSGANVLTF
CDR3nt: TGTGCCACCTCGGACAGGCCGCACTCTGGGGCCAACGTCCTGACTTTC

d_gene: TRBD2
v_gene: TRBV6-5
abundance: once
j_gene: TRBJ2-1
CDR3aa: CASSYSASGSYNEQFF
CDR3nt: TGTGCCAGCAGTTACTCGGCTAGCGGGAGCTACAATGAGCAGTTCTTC

d_gene: TRBD2
v_gene: TRBV6-5
abundance: -
j_gene: TRBJ2-4
CDR3aa: CASSYLPTSGRSIQYF
CDR3nt: TGTGCCAGCAGTTACCTACCAACTAGCGGGAGGAGCATTCAGTACTTC

d_gene: -
v_gene: TRBV9
abundance: -
j_gene: TRBJ2-7
CDR3aa: CASSPDPRTLYEQYF
CDR3nt: TGTGCCAGCAGCCCAGATCCCCGGACTCTCTACGAGCAGTACTTC

d_gene: -
v_gene: TRBV2
abundance: -
j_gene: TRBJ2-5
CDR3aa: CASSAQKETQYF
CDR3nt: TGTGCCAGCAGTGCGCAGAAAGAGACCCAGTACTTC

d_gene: -
v_gene: TRBV7-9
abundance: few
j_gene: TRBJ2-5
CDR3aa: CASSLNLVRTQYF
CDR3nt: TGTGCCAGCAGCTTAAACTTGGTCCGGACCCAGTACTTC

d_gene: -
v_gene: TRBV5-1
abundance: -
j_gene: TRBJ1-4
CDR3aa: CASSFGGLGSEKLFF
CDR3nt: TGCGCCAGCAGCTTTGGGGGACTGGGGAGCGAAAAACTGTTTTTT

d_gene: -
v_gene: TRBV5-1
abundance: -
j_gene: TRBJ2-7
CDR3aa: CASSLQGSTYEQYF
CDR3nt: TGCGCCAGCAGCTTGCAGGGAAGTACCTACGAGCAGTACTTC

d_gene: TRBD1
v_gene: TRBV15
abundance: -
j_gene: TRBJ1-2
CDR3aa: CATSQVEGAYGYTF
CDR3nt: TGTGCCACCAGCCAAGTAGAGGGGGCCTATGGCTACACCTTC

d_gene: -
v_gene: TRBV6-5
abundance: -
j_gene: TRBJ2-2
CDR3aa: CASRTHGPGELFF
CDR3nt: TGTGCCAGCAGGACTCATGGTCCCGGGGAGCTGTTTTTT

d_gene: -
v_gene: TRBV2
abundance: -
j_gene: TRBJ2-7
CDR3aa: CASSGRLLVDEQYF
CDR3nt: TGTGCCAGCAGTGGGCGGCTCCTAGTCGACGAGCAGTACTTC

d_gene: -
v_gene: TRBV7-3
abundance: -
j_gene: TRBJ1-1
CDR3aa: CASSSQGSDAEAFF
CDR3nt: TGTGCCAGCAGCTCACAGGGCAGTGATGCTGAAGCTTTCTTT

d_gene: -
v_gene: TRBV18
abundance: -
j_gene: TRBJ1-2
CDR3aa: CASSPGGAYGYTF
CDR3nt: TGTGCCAGCTCACCAGGAGGCGCCTATGGCTACACCTTC

d_gene: -
v_gene: TRBV7-9
abundance: -
j_gene: TRBJ2-7
CDR3aa: CASSLVGGLYEQYF
CDR3nt: TGTGCCAGCAGCTTAGTGGGCGGGCTCTACGAGCAGTACTTC

d_gene: TRBD2
v_gene: TRBV5-1
abundance: -
j_gene: TRBJ2-7
CDR3aa: CASSLLAGASYEQYF
CDR3nt: TGCGCCAGCAGCTTACTAGCGGGGGCCTCCTACGAGCAGTACTTC

d_gene: TRBD1
v_gene: TRBV15
abundance: few
j_gene: TRBJ1-1
CDR3aa: CATSRTGGYGEAFF
CDR3nt: TGTGCCACCAGCCGAACAGGGGGTTACGGTGAAGCTTTCTTT